What follows describes a single T cell receptor beta chain. Its target is unknown. TCRdb reanalysed the RT-PCR reads using MiXCR and keeps one entry per CDR3 protein. The sample has about 610,000 distinct CDR3 sequences; 14% are singletons. This entry is derived from a study of response to subunit inactivated influenza vaccine. Trimming left V 2 bases short and J 6 bases short, with 11 bases between. The CDR3 runs 14 residues. The germline V gene encodes CDR1 SEHNR and CDR2 FQNEAQ (reference sequence). General study results and limits: With each seasonal influenza vaccination, the authors suggested, few new T cells are recruited.

The material was PBMCs from blood, obtained about 11 days after vaccination. The V gene is TRBV7-9, the J gene TRBJ2-1; D is uncertain. This receptor was taken from a man aged 45-65 years who received an inactivated influenza vaccine. The CDR3 loop is CASSLIVMRNEQFF. For the CDR3, the DNA is TGTGCCAGCAGCTTAATAGTGATGCGCAATGAGCAGTTCTTC.